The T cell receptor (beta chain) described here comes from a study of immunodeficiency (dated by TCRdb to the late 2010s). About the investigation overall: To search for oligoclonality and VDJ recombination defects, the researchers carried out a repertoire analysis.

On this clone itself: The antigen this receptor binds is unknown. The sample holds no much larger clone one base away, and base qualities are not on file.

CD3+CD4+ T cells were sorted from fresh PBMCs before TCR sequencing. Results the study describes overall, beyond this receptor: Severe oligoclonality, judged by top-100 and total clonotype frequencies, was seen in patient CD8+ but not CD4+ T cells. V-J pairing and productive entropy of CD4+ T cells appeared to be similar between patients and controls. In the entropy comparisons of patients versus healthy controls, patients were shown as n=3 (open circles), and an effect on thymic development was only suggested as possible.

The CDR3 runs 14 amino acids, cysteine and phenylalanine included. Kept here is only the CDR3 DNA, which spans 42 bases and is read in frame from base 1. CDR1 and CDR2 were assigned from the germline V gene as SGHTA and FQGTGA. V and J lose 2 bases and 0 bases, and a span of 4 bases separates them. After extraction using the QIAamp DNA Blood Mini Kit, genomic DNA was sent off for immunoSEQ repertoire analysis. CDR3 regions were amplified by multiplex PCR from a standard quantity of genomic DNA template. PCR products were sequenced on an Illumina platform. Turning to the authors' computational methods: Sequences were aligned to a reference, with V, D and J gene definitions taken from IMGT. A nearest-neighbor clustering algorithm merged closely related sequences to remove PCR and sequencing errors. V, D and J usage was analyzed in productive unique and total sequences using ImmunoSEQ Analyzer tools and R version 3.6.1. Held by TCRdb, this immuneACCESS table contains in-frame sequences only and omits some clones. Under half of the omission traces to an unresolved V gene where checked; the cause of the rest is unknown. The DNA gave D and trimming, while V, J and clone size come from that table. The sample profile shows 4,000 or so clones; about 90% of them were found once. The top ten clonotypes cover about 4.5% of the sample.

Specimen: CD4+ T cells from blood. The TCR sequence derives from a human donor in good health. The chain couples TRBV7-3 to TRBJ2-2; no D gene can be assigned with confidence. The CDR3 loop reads CASSLAPNTGELFF. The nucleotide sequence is TGTGCCAGCAGCTTAGCCCCGAACACCGGGGAGCTGTTTTTT.